This TCR beta chain was documented in a study of PD-1 blockade in classical Hodgkin lymphoma. Across the whole study: On a schedule of every 2 weeks, patients received nivolumab 3 mg/kg intravenously.

Exposure to brentuximab vedotin varied, and each patient had relapsed following autologous stem cell transplantation. Broader study findings: Newly diagnosed patients and complete responders had comparable diversity at baseline. CD4+ but not CD8+ TCR diversity rose significantly by C4D1.

This CDR3 is built from 12 residues. CDR1 and CDR2 (germline): SQVTM, ANQGSEA. Losses at the gene ends were 6 bases for V and 5 bases for J; bases not matched to a gene: 5. Comments on this clone: Its target is not known.

Profiling relied on immunoSEQ multiplex PCR, and the TCRdb table lists in-frame clones only, not all of them. The profile shows under 110,000 clones, approximately 90% of them singletons. The chain combines TRBV29-1 with TRBJ2-7; 9 nucleotides align to TRBD1. The receptor was derived from a human donor with classical Hodgkin lymphoma. The input for sequencing was peripheral blood mononuclear cells (PBMCs), taken before the second cycle of nivolumab. CDR3: CSVGQGAHEQYF. The DNA of the CDR3 is TGCAGCGTGGGACAGGGTGCCCACGAGCAGTACTTC.